This is a list of T cell receptor beta chains from one sample in a study of T cell responses to AZD1222 COVID-19 vaccine. The method was immunoSEQ multiplex PCR; TCRdb's version includes in-frame clones alone and lacks a portion of them. The table records under 150,000 clones, about 91% of them present only once. The input for sequencing was peripheral blood, taken 28 days after the second AZD1222 dose. The receptor set was obtained from an adult who received the AZD1222 COVID-19 vaccine. CDR3s include the opening cysteine and the closing phenylalanine or tryptophan. Each record gives: clone size, V gene, D gene, J gene, CDR3 protein, CDR3 DNA. A D gene is named only where the DNA matches it firmly. Clone size is stated in some rows and not others, as once, few, many or a class when expanded.

>few|TRBV6-5|NA|TRBJ2-7
CASSHRFGYEQYF
TGTGCCAGCAGCCATCGTTTTGGCTACGAGCAGTACTTC
>NA|TRBV5-1|NA|TRBJ1-2
CASSLVQGDSYGYTF
TGCGCCAGCAGCTTGGTACAGGGTGATAGTTATGGCTACACCTTC
>NA|TRBV15|NA|TRBJ2-1
CATSRNGITNNEQFF
TGTGCCACCAGCAGAAACGGGATCACCAACAATGAGCAGTTCTTC
>NA|TRBV6-5|TRBD1|TRBJ1-6
CASSYSGTGESPLHF
TGTGCCAGCAGTTACTCGGGGACAGGGGAATCACCCCTCCACTTT
>NA|TRBV11-2|NA|TRBJ2-1
CASSLDRGNNEQFF
TGTGCCAGCAGCTTAGATCGGGGGAACAATGAGCAGTTCTTC
>NA|TRBV18|TRBD2|TRBJ2-1
CASSPSWTRSREQFF
TGTGCCAGCTCACCCTCCTGGACTAGGAGTAGGGAGCAGTTCTTC
>NA|TRBV7-9|NA|TRBJ1-1
CASSPWGTEAFF
TGTGCCAGCAGCCCCTGGGGCACTGAAGCTTTCTTT
>once|TRBV3-1/TRBV3-2|NA|TRBJ1-4
CASSQDSGDMGREKLFF
TGTGCCAGCAGCCAAGATTCCGGGGACATGGGTCGAGAAAAACTGTTTTTT
>NA|TRBV14|TRBD1|TRBJ1-4
CASSPRTGGEKLFF
TGTGCCAGCAGCCCGCGGACAGGGGGCGAAAAACTGTTTTTT
>NA|TRBV5-6|TRBD1|TRBJ1-2
CASSLTGGSYGYTF
TGTGCCAGCAGCTTGACAGGGGGCAGCTATGGCTACACCTTC
>NA|TRBV2|TRBD2|TRBJ2-3
CASSEGWLAGADTQYF
TGTGCCAGCAGTGAAGGGTGGCTAGCGGGAGCAGATACGCAGTATTTT
>NA|TRBV9|NA|TRBJ2-5
CASSAHVGVVTQYF
TGTGCCAGCAGCGCTCATGTGGGCGTTGTGACCCAGTACTTC
>NA|TRBV6-5|TRBD2|TRBJ2-3
CASRSGGAGDTQYF
TGTGCCAGCAGAAGCGGGGGGGCCGGAGATACGCAGTATTTT
>NA|TRBV7-9|NA|TRBJ2-7
CASSHRGPHYEQYF
TGTGCCAGCAGCCATCGGGGCCCACATTACGAGCAGTACTTC
>NA|TRBV7-9|TRBD1|TRBJ1-1
CASRDPRGRGTEAFF
TGTGCCAGCAGGGACCCCAGGGGGCGCGGAACTGAAGCTTTCTTT
>NA|TRBV11-2|TRBD1|TRBJ2-2
CASSRLGQGANTGELFF
TGTGCCAGCAGCCGCCTAGGGCAGGGGGCGAACACCGGGGAGCTGTTTTTT
>NA|TRBV2|NA|TRBJ1-1
CAATRDSSTEAFF
TGTGCCGCCACTAGAGACAGTTCCACTGAAGCTTTCTTT
>NA|TRBV7-3|TRBD1|TRBJ1-2
CASSPGTAHGYTF
TGTGCCAGCAGCCCAGGGACAGCTCATGGCTACACCTTC
>NA|TRBV7-2|TRBD1|TRBJ1-2
CASSLGQGASGHGYTF
TGTGCCAGCAGCTTAGGTCAGGGGGCCTCAGGGCATGGCTACACCTTC
>NA|TRBV5-1|NA|TRBJ2-3
CASSLEEAGPWNTQYF
TGCGCCAGCAGCTTGGAGGAAGCGGGCCCTTGGAATACGCAGTATTTT
>NA|TRBV19|NA|TRBJ1-5
CASRGPINQPQHF
TGTGCCAGTAGGGGGCCGATCAATCAGCCCCAGCATTTT
>NA|TRBV5-1|NA|TRBJ1-1
CASSSGRGDTEAFF
TGCGCCAGCAGCTCCGGGCGGGGGGACACTGAAGCTTTCTTT
>NA|TRBV6-5|TRBD1|TRBJ1-1
CASSYSTGNLGEAFF
TGTGCCAGCAGTTATTCGACAGGGAATTTGGGTGAAGCTTTCTTT
>NA|TRBV30|TRBD1|TRBJ2-1
CAWSGQGAFNEQFF
TGTGCCTGGAGTGGACAGGGGGCGTTCAATGAGCAGTTCTTC
>NA|TRBV7-9|TRBD1|TRBJ1-2
CASSLPGQDYGYTF
TGTGCCAGCAGCTTACCGGGACAGGACTATGGCTACACCTTC
>once|TRBV5-1|NA|TRBJ1-3
CASSADIGNTIYF
TGCGCCAGCAGCGCGGACATTGGAAACACCATATATTTT
>NA|TRBV4-3|NA|TRBJ1-5
CASSPRVFQPQHF
TGCGCCAGCAGCCCCCGAGTTTTTCAGCCCCAGCATTTT
>once|TRBV7-3|NA|TRBJ1-3
CASSLDAGGTIYF
TGTGCCAGCAGCTTAGATGCCGGGGGCACCATATATTTT
>NA|TRBV7-3|NA|TRBJ1-6
CASSSDSNSPLHF
TGTGCCAGCAGCTCTGACAGTAATTCACCCCTCCACTTT
>NA|TRBV6-6|TRBD2|TRBJ2-3
CASSYGREGTDTQYF
TGTGCCAGCAGTTACGGGCGGGAGGGCACAGATACGCAGTATTTT
>NA|TRBV6-2/TRBV6-3|NA|TRBJ2-1
CASSWGGLTGEQFF
TGTGCCAGCAGTTGGGGGGGGCTCACAGGAGAGCAGTTCTTC
>NA|TRBV5-1|TRBD1|TRBJ1-1
CASSPGQGGTEAFF
TGCGCCAGCAGCCCTGGACAGGGGGGCACTGAAGCTTTCTTT
>NA|TRBV3-1/TRBV3-2|NA|TRBJ2-3
CASSLRSGTDTQYF
TGTGCCAGCAGCCTCCGTTCGGGCACAGATACGCAGTATTTT